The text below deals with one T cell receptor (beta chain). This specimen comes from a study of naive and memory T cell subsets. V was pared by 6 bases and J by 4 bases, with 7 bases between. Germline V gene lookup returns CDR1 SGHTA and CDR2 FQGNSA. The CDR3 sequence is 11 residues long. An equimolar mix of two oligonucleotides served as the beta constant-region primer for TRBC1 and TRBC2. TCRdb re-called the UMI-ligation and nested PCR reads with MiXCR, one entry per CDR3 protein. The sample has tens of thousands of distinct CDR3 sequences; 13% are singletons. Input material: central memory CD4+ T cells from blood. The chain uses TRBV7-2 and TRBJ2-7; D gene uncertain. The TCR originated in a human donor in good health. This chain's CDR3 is CASSSKYEQYF. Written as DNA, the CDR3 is TGTGCCAGCAGTTCTAAATACGAGCAGTACTTC.